This T cell receptor beta chain was captured in a study of T cell changes during pregnancy in multiple sclerosis. Germline-derived CDR1 and CDR2 are SNHLY and FYNNEI. This CDR3 has 14 amino acids. V dropped 7 bases and J dropped 6 bases, with 16 bases sitting between them. Generated by immunoSEQ multiplex PCR, the TCRdb table keeps only in-frame clones and is missing some. The repertoire holds under 80,000 clones, about nine tenths seen once, with roughly 3.7% in the top ten. The TCR comes from a female donor in good health, enrolled as a control in a pregnancy study. The starting material was peripheral blood, obtained after pregnancy. The chain couples TRBV2 to TRBJ1-5; maybe TRBD1 (5 bases). CDR3 bases: TGTGCCAGCATAGGGGAGGAAGGGAGTCAGCCCCAGCATTTT. Its protein is CASIGEEGSQPQHF.